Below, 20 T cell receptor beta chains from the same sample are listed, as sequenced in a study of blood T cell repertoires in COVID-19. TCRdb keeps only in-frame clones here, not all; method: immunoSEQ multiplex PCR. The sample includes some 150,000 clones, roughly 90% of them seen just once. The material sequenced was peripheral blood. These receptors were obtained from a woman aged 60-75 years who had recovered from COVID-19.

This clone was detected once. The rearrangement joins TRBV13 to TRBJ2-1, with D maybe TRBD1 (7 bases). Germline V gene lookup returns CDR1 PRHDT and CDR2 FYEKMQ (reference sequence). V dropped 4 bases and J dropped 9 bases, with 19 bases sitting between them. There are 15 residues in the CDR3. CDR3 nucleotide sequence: TGTGCCAGCAGCTCTAGTAGGAGGGGGCTCAGTGAGCAGTTCTTC. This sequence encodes CASSSSRRGLSEQFF.

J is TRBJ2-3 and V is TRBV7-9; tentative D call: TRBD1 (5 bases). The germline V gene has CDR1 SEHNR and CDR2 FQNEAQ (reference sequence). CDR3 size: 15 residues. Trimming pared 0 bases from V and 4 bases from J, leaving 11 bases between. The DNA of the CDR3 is TGTGCCAGCAGCTTAGCGGCAGGGATGCCAGATACGCAGTATTTT. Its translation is CASSLAAGMPDTQYF.

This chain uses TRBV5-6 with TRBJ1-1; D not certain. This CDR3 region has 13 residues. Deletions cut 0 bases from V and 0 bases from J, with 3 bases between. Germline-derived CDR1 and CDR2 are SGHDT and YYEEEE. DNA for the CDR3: TGTGCCAGCAGCTTGGTCGTGAACACTGAAGCTTTCTTT. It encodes CASSLVVNTEAFF.

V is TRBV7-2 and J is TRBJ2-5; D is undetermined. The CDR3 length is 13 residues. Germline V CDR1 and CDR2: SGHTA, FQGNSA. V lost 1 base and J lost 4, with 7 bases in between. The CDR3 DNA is TGTGCCAGCAGCTTAGTTCGGGTAGAGACCCAGTACTTC. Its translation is CASSLVRVETQYF.

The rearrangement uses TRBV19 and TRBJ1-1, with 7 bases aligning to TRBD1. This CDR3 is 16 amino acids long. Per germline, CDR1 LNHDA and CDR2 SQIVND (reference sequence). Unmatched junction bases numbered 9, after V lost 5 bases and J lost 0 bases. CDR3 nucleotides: TGTGCCAGTAGTTCCGGAGGGGGCATAATGAACACTGAAGCTTTCTTT. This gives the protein CASSSGGGIMNTEAFF.

The CDR3 bases are TGCAGCGCGGGACACTACAATGAGCAGTTCTTC. This translates into CSAGHYNEQFF. The chain carries TRBV29-1 and TRBJ2-1, with D possibly being TRBD1 (6 bases). The CDR3 covers 11 residues. Germline CDR1 and CDR2: SQVTM and ANQGSEA. V shed 7 bases and J shed 3 bases, with 7 bases lying between them.

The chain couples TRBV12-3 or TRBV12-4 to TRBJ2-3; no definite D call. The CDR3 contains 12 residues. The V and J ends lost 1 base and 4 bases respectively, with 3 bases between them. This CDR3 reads CASSLVADTQYF. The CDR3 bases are TGTGCCAGCAGTTTAGTAGCAGATACGCAGTATTTT.

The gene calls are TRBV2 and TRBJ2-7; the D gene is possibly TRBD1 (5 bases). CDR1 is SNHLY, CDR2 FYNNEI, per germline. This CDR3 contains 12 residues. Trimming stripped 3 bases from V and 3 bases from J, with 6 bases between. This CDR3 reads CASSDRDYEQYF. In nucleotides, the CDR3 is TGTGCCAGCAGTGACAGGGACTACGAGCAGTACTTC.

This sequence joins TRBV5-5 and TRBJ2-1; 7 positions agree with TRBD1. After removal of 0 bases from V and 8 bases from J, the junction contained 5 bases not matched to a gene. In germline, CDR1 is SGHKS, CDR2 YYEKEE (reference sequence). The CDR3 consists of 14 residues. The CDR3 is CASSLVKGAHEQFF. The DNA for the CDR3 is TGTGCCAGCAGCTTGGTTAAGGGGGCCCATGAGCAGTTCTTC.

This chain's CDR3 is CASSMAGGSNQPQHF. CDR3 DNA: TGTGCCAGTAGTATGGCGGGGGGTTCCAATCAGCCCCAGCATTTT. V usage is TRBV19 and J usage is TRBJ1-5; weak D call: TRBD1 (5 bases). The CDR3 has 15 residues. From germline, CDR1 is LNHDA and CDR2 SQIVND (reference sequence). V was pared by 3 bases and J by 3 bases, with 12 bases between.

Written as DNA, the CDR3 is TGTGCCAGCAGCCAAGAATCCCACCTGGGGCGGGGGGAGGATAAGCAGTACTTC. Protein: CASSQESHLGRGEDKQYF. The V gene is TRBV4-2, the J gene TRBJ2-7, with 8 bases identical to TRBD2. Germline-derived CDR1 and CDR2 are LGHNA and YNFKEQ. The CDR3 is made up of 18 amino acids. V gave up 0 bases and J gave up 8 bases; unmatched junction bases: 18.

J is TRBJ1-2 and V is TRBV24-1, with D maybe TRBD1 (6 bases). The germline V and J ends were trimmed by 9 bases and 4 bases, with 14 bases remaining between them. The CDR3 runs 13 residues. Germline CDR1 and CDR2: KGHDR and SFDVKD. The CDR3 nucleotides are TGTGCCACCGGAGAGACAGGTAGCTATGGCTACACCTTC. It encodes CATGETGSYGYTF.

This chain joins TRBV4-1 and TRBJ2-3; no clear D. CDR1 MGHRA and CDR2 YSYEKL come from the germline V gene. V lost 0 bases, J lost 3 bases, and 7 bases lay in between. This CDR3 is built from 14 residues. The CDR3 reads CASSQDLTTDTQYF. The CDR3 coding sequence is TGCGCCAGCAGCCAAGATCTAACTACAGATACGCAGTATTTT.

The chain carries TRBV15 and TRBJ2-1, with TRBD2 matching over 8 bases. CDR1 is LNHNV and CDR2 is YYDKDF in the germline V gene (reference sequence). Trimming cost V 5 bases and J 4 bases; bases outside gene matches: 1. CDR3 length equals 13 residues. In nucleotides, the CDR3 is TGTGCCACCAGCTTAGCGGGATACAATGAGCAGTTCTTC. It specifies CATSLAGYNEQFF.

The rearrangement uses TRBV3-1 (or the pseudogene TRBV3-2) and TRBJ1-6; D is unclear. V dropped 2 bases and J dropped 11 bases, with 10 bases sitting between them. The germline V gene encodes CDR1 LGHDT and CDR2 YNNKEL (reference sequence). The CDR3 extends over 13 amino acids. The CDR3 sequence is CASSQLSTPPLHF. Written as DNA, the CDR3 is TGTGCCAGCAGCCAACTGTCAACACCACCCCTCCACTTT.

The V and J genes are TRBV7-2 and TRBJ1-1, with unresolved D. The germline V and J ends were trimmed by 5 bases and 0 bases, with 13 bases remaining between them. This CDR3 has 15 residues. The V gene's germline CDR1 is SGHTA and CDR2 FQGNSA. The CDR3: CASSARHRLNTEAFF. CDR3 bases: TGTGCCAGCAGCGCCCGACACCGATTGAACACTGAAGCTTTCTTT.

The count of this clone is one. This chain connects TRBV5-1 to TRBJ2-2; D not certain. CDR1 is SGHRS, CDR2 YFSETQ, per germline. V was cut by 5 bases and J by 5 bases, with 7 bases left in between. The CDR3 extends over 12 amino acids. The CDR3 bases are TGCGCCAGCAGAGACACAACCGGGGAGCTGTTTTTT. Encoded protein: CASRDTTGELFF.

The CDR3 spells CASSLMGQELVNGYTF. The CDR3 nucleotides read TGTGCCAGCAGCTTGATGGGACAGGAGCTTGTCAATGGCTACACCTTC. V and J are TRBV5-6 and TRBJ1-2; 8 bases match TRBD1. CDR1 SGHDT and CDR2 YYEEEE come from the germline V gene. This CDR3 spans 16 amino acids. V dropped 1 base and J dropped 6; count of bases not matched to a gene: 11. The full variable domain, completed using reference TRBV5-6 and TRBJ1-2, is DAGVTQSPTHLIKTRGQQVTLRCSPKSGHDTVSWYQQALGQGPQFIFQYYEEEERQRGNFPDRFSGHQFPNYSSELNVNALLLGDSALYLCASSLMGQELVNGYTFGSGTRLTVV.

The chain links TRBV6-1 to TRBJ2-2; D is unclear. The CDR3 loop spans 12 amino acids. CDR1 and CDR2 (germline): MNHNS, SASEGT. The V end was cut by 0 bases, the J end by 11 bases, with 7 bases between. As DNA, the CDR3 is TGTGCCAGCAGTGAAGCGAGCTTCGAGCTGTTTTTT. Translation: CASSEASFELFF.

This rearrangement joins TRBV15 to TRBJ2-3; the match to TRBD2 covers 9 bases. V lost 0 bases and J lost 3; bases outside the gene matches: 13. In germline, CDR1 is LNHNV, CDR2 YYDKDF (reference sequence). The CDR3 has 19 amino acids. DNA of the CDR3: TGTGCCACCAGCAGAGATCCCAGCGGGGGGCCCGGTGGAACAGATACGCAGTATTTT. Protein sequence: CATSRDPSGGPGGTDTQYF.